This T cell receptor beta chain was captured by sequencing in a study of T cell responses to AZD1222 COVID-19 vaccine. Findings and caveats of the study: There were vaccine-associated CD4 TCRs across spike, dominant at 160-218 and 743-854. Repertoires were sampled only after the peak T cell response. There were mostly white British donors and more females than males, and clonal diversity was possibly underestimated.

Comments on this clone: Its target is unknown.

CDR3 length: 13 residues. Trimming stripped 5 bases from V and 4 bases from J, with 8 bases between. Germline V lookup: CDR1 SSHAT, CDR2 FNYEAQ (reference sequence). Analyses pooled second doses at about 4 or about 12 weeks. Clones were read by immunoSEQ multiplex PCR, and TCRdb kept only the in-frame ones, dropping some. The data contain 15,000 to 20,000 clones, just under 90% of them singletons. This chain links TRBV7-7 with TRBJ2-2; D perhaps matches TRBD1 (6 bases). This specimen was peripheral blood, taken 28 days after the second AZD1222 dose. The TCR was taken from an adult who received the AZD1222 COVID-19 vaccine. CDR3 DNA: TGTGCCAGCAGCACAGGGAGCACCGGGGAGCTGTTTTTT. Encoded protein: CASSTGSTGELFF.